The 19 T cell receptor beta chains below were found in one sample sequenced in a study of blood T cell repertoires in COVID-19. TCRdb keeps only in-frame clones here, not all; method: immunoSEQ multiplex PCR. The data hold a few hundred thousand clones, with around 87% observed a single time. Sequencing used peripheral blood. The receptors were sampled from a man aged 60-69 years with acute or convalescent COVID-19.

The rearrangement uses TRBV13 and TRBJ1-1; no firm D call. Trimming took off 1 base at V and 4 bases at J, with 7 bases between the two ends. CDR3 length: 13 amino acids. The germline V gene encodes CDR1 PRHDT and CDR2 FYEKMQ (reference sequence). The CDR3 loop is CASSLESGTEAFF. DNA for the CDR3: TGTGCCAGCAGCTTAGAGTCCGGCACTGAAGCTTTCTTT.

The genes are TRBV5-1 and TRBJ1-4; TRBD1 aligns across 9 bases. In germline, CDR1 is SGHRS, CDR2 YFSETQ. J lost 8 bases, V lost 4 bases, and 6 bases had no gene match. The CDR3 is made up of 14 amino acids. The DNA of the CDR3 is TGCGCCAGCAGCACCAGGGGGACAGGGGAAAAACTGTTTTTT. Its translation: CASSTRGTGEKLFF.

This chain connects TRBV11-3 to TRBJ2-2; 8 nucleotides align to TRBD1. The trim removed 2 bases at V and 5 bases at J, leaving 19 bases unmatched. This CDR3 has 20 amino acids. The germline V gene encodes CDR1 SGHNT and CDR2 YENEEA. DNA of the CDR3: TGTGCCAGCAGCTTATTCTCCGGACAGGGAAATTGGGGCTCGACCGGGGAGCTGTTTTTT. Its translation is CASSLFSGQGNWGSTGELFF.

The V and J genes are TRBV28 and TRBJ2-7; TRBD1 agrees at 8 bases. The V gene's germline CDR1 is MDHEN and CDR2 SYDVKM. The CDR3 extends over 14 amino acids. V was pared by 8 bases and J by 4 bases, with 10 bases of the junction left unmatched. The CDR3 region is CASSPGGLGYEQYF. The CDR3 nucleotides read TGTGCCAGCTCTCCAGGGGGCCTAGGGTACGAGCAGTACTTC.

The V gene is TRBV5-1, the J gene TRBJ1-2; D perhaps matches TRBD1 (6 bases). This CDR3 is built from 14 residues. Germline lookup yields CDR1 SGHRS and CDR2 YFSETQ. The V end lost 0 bases, the J end lost 7 bases, and 13 bases lay between the germline ends. CDR3 protein: CASSLEAGVTGYTF. CDR3 nucleotide sequence: TGCGCCAGCAGCTTGGAGGCAGGGGTAACTGGCTACACCTTC. Supplemented by reference TRBV5-1 and TRBJ1-2, the full variable domain reads KAGVTQTPRYLIKTRGQQVTLSCSPISGHRSVSWYQQTPGQGLQFLFEYFSETQRNKGNFPGRFSGRQFSNSRSEMNVSTLELGDSALYLCASSLEAGVTGYTFGSGTRLTVV.

DNA for the CDR3: TGCGCCAGCAGCCAAGGACGGGGGGGGTTACTCTCCTACGAGCAGTACTTC. Its protein is CASSQGRGGLLSYEQYF. V and J are TRBV4-1 and TRBJ2-7; 8 nucleotides match TRBD2. The germline gives CDR1 MGHRA, CDR2 YSYEKL. The CDR3 runs 17 residues. Losses at the gene ends were 1 base for V and 0 bases for J; bases not matched to a gene: 8.

The genes are TRBV7-3 and TRBJ1-6; possibly TRBD1 for D (6 bases). Trimming stripped 4 bases from V and 8 bases from J, with 12 bases between. The CDR3 spans 14 residues. In germline, CDR1 is SGHTA, CDR2 FQGTGA. The CDR3 DNA is TGTGCCAGCAGCTCCACAGGGTATGATTCACCCCTCCACTTT. It is translated as CASSSTGYDSPLHF.

This chain links TRBV3-1 (or the pseudogene TRBV3-2) with TRBJ1-5; 8 bases are shared with TRBD1. Per germline, CDR1 LGHDT and CDR2 YNNKEL (reference sequence). The trim removed 4 bases at V and 1 base at J, leaving 3 bases unmatched. The CDR3 runs 15 residues. The CDR3 protein is CASSPRTGSNQPQHF. The CDR3 DNA reads TGTGCCAGCAGCCCGCGGACAGGGAGCAATCAGCCCCAGCATTTT.

This clone was detected only once. This chain connects TRBV12-3 or TRBV12-4 to TRBJ2-7, with D possibly matching TRBD1 (5 bases). The V end lost 5 bases, the J end lost 4 bases, and 6 bases lay between the germline ends. The CDR3 loop spans 11 amino acids. CDR3 loop: CASSQGYEQYF. The CDR3 nucleotides are TGTGCCAGCAGTCAGGGATACGAGCAGTACTTC.

The rearrangement uses TRBV7-9 and TRBJ1-2; D may be TRBD1 (6 bases). The CDR3 length is 13 residues. Germline V lookup: CDR1 SEHNR, CDR2 FQNEAQ (reference sequence). The V end was cut by 7 bases, the J end by 4 bases, with 13 bases between. CDR3 bases: TGTGCCAGCACCCGAGACAGGATCTATGGCTACACCTTC. This gives the protein CASTRDRIYGYTF.

This clone appeared a single time. DNA for the CDR3: TGTGCCAGTAGTACTGGGGCCTCCGGGCGTCAGCCCCAGCATTTT. Its protein is CASSTGASGRQPQHF. The J gene is TRBJ1-5, the V gene TRBV19; possible D gene TRBD1, 5 bases. The CDR3 is made up of 15 amino acids. With 4 bases removed from V and 6 bases from J, the gap between germline ends came to 16 bases. Germline CDR1 is LNHDA and CDR2 is SQIVND (reference sequence). Filled out from reference TRBV19 and TRBJ1-5, the complete variable domain reads DGGITQSPKYLFRKEGQNVTLSCEQNLNHDAMYWYRQDPGQGLRLIYYSQIVNDFQKGDIAEGYSVSREKKESFPLTVTSAQKNPTAFYLCASSTGASGRQPQHFGDGTRLSIL.

This clone was seen once. This chain connects TRBV21-1 to TRBJ1-3; TRBD1 is the table's D call and was not checked against the DNA. TRBV21-1 is listed as a pseudogene. The CDR3 runs 15 residues. CDR3 sequence: CASTDDRVSGNTIYF. DNA of the CDR3: TGTGCCAGCACCGACGACAGGGTATCTGGAAACACCATATATTTT.

The chain has TRBV5-1 and TRBJ2-1, with a tentative D call TRBD1 (5 bases). Trimming took 0 bases from V and 7 from J, leaving 14 bases between them. CDR1 and CDR2 from the germline V gene are SGHRS and YFSETQ. The CDR3 totals 15 residues. CDR3 amino acids: CASSLGQGDRNEQFF. Written as DNA, the CDR3 is TGCGCCAGCAGCTTGGGGCAGGGTGATAGGAATGAGCAGTTCTTC.

The chain employs TRBV28 and TRBJ1-1, with 9 bases that match TRBD1. The V gene end was trimmed by 4 bases and the J gene end by 3 bases; junction bases not matched to a gene: 6. CDR1 MDHEN and CDR2 SYDVKM come from the germline V gene. The CDR3 is 15 amino acids. DNA for the CDR3: TGTGCCAGCAGTTCACAACAGGGGGCTTACACTGAAGCTTTCTTT. It yields the protein CASSSQQGAYTEAFF. The full variable domain, with the rest looked up from reference TRBV28 and TRBJ1-1, is DVKVTQSSRYLVKRTGEKVFLECVQDMDHENMFWYRQDPGLGLRLIYFSYDVKMKEKGDIPEGYSVSREKKERFSLILESASTNQTSMYLCASSSQQGAYTEAFFGQGTRLTVV.

The genes are TRBV6-2 or TRBV6-3 and TRBJ2-3; TRBD2 agrees at 14 bases. The CDR3 spans 17 residues. V shed 5 bases and J 3 bases; nucleotides not matched to a gene: 7. Germline CDR1 and CDR2: MNHEY and SVGEGT. CDR3 sequence reads: CASSGQTSGGATDTQYF. CDR3 sequence (DNA): TGTGCCAGCAGTGGACAGACTAGCGGGGGGGCTACAGATACGCAGTATTTT.

V is TRBV6-2 or TRBV6-3 and J is TRBJ2-7; D possibly corresponds to TRBD1 (6 bases). The V end was cut by 5 bases, the J end by 5 bases, with 19 bases between. CDR3 size: 15 residues. In germline, CDR1 is MNHEY, CDR2 SVGEGT. The CDR3 bases are TGTGCCAGCAGTGCCCTGGGTTTCAGGGGAAACGAGCAGTACTTC. Amino acid sequence: CASSALGFRGNEQYF.

The CDR3 region is CASRWTSGGPNEQFF. The CDR3 coding sequence is TGTGCCAGTAGGTGGACTAGCGGGGGGCCCAATGAGCAGTTCTTC. The chain links TRBV19 to TRBJ2-1; the match to TRBD2 covers 14 bases. With 6 bases clipped from V and 6 bases from J, the junction kept 4 bases outside the gene matches. The CDR3 length is 15 residues. CDR1 and CDR2 (germline): LNHDA, SQIVND (reference sequence).

The V gene is TRBV4-1, the J gene TRBJ1-1; TRBD1 matches 9 bases. The V segment lost 3 bases and the J segment 3 bases; nucleotides outside the gene matches: 5. The germline V gene encodes CDR1 MGHRA and CDR2 YSYEKL. The length of the CDR3 is 15 residues. This CDR3 is CASSQPRQGDTEAFF. In nucleotides, the CDR3 is TGCGCCAGCAGCCAGCCCCGACAGGGGGACACTGAAGCTTTCTTT.

The rearrangement uses TRBV30 and TRBJ1-1; D is perhaps TRBD1 (6 bases). CDR1 is GTSNPN and CDR2 is SVGIG in the germline V gene (reference sequence). Trimming removed 2 bases at V and 8 bases at J, with 12 bases between. The CDR3 is 12 amino acids. The CDR3 reads CAWSNTGTEAFF. The CDR3 coding sequence is TGTGCCTGGAGTAATACAGGGACCGAAGCTTTCTTT.